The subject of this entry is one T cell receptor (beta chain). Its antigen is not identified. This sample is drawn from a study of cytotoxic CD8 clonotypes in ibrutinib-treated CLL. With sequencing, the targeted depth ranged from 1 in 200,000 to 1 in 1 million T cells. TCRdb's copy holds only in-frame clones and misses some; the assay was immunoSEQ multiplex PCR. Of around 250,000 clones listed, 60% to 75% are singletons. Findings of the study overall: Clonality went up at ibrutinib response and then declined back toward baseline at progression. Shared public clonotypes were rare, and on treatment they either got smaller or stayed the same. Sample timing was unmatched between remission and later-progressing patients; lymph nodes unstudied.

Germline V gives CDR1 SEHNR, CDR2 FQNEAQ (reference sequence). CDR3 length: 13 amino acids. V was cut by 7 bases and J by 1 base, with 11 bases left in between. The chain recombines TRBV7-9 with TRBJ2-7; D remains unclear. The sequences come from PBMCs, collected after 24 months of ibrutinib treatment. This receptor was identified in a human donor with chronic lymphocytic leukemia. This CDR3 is CASTPSHSYEQYF. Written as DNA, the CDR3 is TGTGCCAGCACCCCTTCCCATTCCTACGAGCAGTACTTC.